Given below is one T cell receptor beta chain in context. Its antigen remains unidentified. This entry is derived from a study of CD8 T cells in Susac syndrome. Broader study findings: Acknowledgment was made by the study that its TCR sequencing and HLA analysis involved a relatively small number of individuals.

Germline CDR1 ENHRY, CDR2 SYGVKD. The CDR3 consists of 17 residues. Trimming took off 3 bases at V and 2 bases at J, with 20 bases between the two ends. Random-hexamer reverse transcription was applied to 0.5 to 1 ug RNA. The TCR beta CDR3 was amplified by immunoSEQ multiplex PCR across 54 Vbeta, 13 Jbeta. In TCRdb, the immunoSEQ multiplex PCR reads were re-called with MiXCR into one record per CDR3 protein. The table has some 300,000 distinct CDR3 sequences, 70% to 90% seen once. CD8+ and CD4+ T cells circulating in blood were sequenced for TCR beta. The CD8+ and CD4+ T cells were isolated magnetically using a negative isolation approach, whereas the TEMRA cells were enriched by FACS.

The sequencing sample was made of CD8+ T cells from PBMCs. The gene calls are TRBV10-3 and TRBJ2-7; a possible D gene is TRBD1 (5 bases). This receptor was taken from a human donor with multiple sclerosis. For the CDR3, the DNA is TGTGCCATCAGTGATCAGGGTGGAAGGCCAAGACCCTACGAGCAGTACTTC. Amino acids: CAISDQGGRPRPYEQYF.